This TCR beta chain is drawn from a study of shared clonotypes between healthy human individuals. Overall study results and limits: Estimated richness was generally greater in naive than memory subsets.

CDR3 length: 15 residues. CDR1 is LGHNA and CDR2 is YSLEER in the germline V gene. V was pared by 1 base and J by 6 bases, with 12 bases between. With respect to this clone: Antigen: not known.

Only in-frame clones appear in the TCRdb table, and some are missing; sequencing was by immunoSEQ multiplex PCR. In the table there are about 2.1 million clones, around 93% of which are singletons. The naive CD8 fraction comprised CD45RO-negative cells positively selected for CCR7 and excluded terminally differentiated effector memory CD45RA+ cells. Sequencing used naive CD8+ T cells from PBMCs. The chain employs TRBV4-3 and TRBJ2-2; D gene uncertain. This receptor was taken from a man between 18 and 35 years old in good health. Some clones in this sample may be carry-over from other donors' samples. The CDR3 spells CASSQAFYSAGELFF. DNA for the CDR3: TGCGCCAGCAGCCAAGCATTTTATTCTGCCGGGGAGCTGTTTTTT.